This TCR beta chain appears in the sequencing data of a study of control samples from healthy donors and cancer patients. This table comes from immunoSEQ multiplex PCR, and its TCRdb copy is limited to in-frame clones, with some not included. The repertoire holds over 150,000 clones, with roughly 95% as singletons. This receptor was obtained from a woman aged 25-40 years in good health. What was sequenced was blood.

CDR3 in amino acids: CASSLPPNEQYF. In DNA, the CDR3 is TGTGCCAGCAGCTTGCCCCCAAACGAGCAGTACTTC. The chain joins TRBV5-6 to TRBJ2-7; D gene uncertain. Trimming pared 1 base from V and 5 bases from J, leaving 7 bases between. This CDR3 contains 12 residues. CDR1 and CDR2 (germline): SGHDT, YYEEEE.